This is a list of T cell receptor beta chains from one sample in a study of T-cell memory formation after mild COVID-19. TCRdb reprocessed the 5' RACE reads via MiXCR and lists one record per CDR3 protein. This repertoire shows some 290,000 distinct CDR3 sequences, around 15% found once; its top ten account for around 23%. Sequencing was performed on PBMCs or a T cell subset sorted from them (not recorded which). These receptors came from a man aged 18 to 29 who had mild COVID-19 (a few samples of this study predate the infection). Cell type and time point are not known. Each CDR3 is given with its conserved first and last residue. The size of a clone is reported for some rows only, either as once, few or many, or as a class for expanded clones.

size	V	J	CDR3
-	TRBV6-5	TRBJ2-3	CASSYLAGAPGDTQYF
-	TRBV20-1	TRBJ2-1	CSANLAGFAYNEQFF
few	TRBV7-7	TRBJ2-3	CASSLTRDRSDTQYF
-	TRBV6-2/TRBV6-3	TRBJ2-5	CASSSWDYQETQYF
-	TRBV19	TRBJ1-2	CASTLRGDRWLDGYTF
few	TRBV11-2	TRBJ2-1	CASSRGTDYNEQFF
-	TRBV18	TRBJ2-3	CASSGDLVPDTQYF
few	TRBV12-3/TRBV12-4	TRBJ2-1	CASGAEPSYNEQFF
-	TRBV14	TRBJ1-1	CASSLTHGRAEAFF
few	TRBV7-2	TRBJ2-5	CASSLDIGQGDRTQYF
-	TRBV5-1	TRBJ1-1	CASSSGGQGAKAEAFF
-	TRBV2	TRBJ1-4	CASVRDRGDEKLFF
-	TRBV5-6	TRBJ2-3	CASSLFGRGGTDTQYF
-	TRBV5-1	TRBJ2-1	CASSLAVSGGPSEQFF
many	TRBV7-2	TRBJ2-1	CASSLAVYNEQFF
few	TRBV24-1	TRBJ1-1	CATSDPGAPEAFF
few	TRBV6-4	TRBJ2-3	CASGAGNSDTQYF
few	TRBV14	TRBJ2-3	CASSPRRLYTDTQYF
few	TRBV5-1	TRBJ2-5	CASSPGSAGEETQYF
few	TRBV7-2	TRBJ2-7	CASSLDRGKNEQYF
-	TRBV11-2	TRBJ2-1	CASSLEQRGWYNEQFF
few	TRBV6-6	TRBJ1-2	CASSVGDLLPEGYTF
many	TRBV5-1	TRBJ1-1	CASSPSRGTGNTEAFF
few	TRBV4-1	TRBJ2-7	CASSPRPPLYEQYF
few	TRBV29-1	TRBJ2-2	CSVEDRAGGPGELFF
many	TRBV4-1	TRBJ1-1	CASSHRLGGRGVNTEAFF
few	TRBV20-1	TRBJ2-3	CSATGTSGGTDTQYF
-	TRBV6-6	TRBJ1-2	CASSYSIRDSDGYTF
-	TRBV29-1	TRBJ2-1	CSVTGLAGGYNEQFF